A selection of T cell receptor beta chains follows, all from one sample in a study of blood T cell repertoires in COVID-19. The protocol was immunoSEQ multiplex PCR, while the TCRdb copy is restricted to in-frame clones and leaves out a portion. This table holds about 38,000 clones, approximately 86% found once. Specimen: peripheral blood. The receptors shown here come from a man aged 50 to 60 with active COVID-19. CDR3s include the opening cysteine and the closing phenylalanine or tryptophan. D genes are given only for firm matches. Size is omitted from some rows. Given values are once, few, many or a class for expanded clones.

j_call v_call cdr3_length d_call clone_size cdr3_aa cdr3_nt
TRBJ2-6 TRBV5-6 15 NA NA CASSRPGSGANVLTF TGTGCCAGCAGCCGCCCAGGCTCTGGGGCCAACGTCCTGACTTTC
TRBJ2-7 TRBV7-2 16 TRBD1 NA CASSLAATGSSYEQYF TGTGCCAGCAGCTTAGCCGCGACAGGGAGCTCCTACGAGCAGTACTTC
TRBJ1-1 TRBV28 12 NA NA CASNDNMAEAFF TGTGCCAGCAACGATAACATGGCTGAAGCTTTCTTT
TRBJ2-1 TRBV7-6 15 NA NA CASSLRGGDINEQFF TGTGCCAGCAGCTTGAGAGGAGGGGATATCAATGAGCAGTTCTTC
TRBJ1-2 TRBV10-2 15 NA NA CASSDNRGTVYGYTF TGCGCCAGCAGTGACAACCGCGGGACGGTCTATGGCTACACCTTC
TRBJ2-2 TRBV27 15 TRBD1 NA CASRALGQGAGELFF TGTGCCAGCAGAGCCCTCGGACAGGGGGCCGGGGAGCTGTTTTTT
TRBJ2-5 TRBV9 15 TRBD1 NA CASSEGTGVGETQYF TGTGCCAGCAGCGAAGGGACAGGGGTTGGGGAGACCCAGTACTTC
TRBJ2-5 TRBV7-8 17 NA NA CASSLIVGNLGEETQYF TGTGCCAGCAGCTTAATCGTAGGGAATTTAGGGGAAGAGACCCAGTACTTC
TRBJ2-7 TRBV6-2/TRBV6-3 15 TRBD2 NA CASSLRTSGGYEQYF TGTGCCAGCAGTCTACGGACTAGCGGGGGGTACGAGCAGTACTTC
TRBJ2-6 TRBV7-9 15 TRBD1 once CASSQQGFGANVLTF TGTGCCAGCAGTCAACAGGGGTTTGGGGCCAACGTCCTGACTTTC
TRBJ2-7 TRBV3-1/TRBV3-2 14 TRBD2 NA CASSPTLFSGGPSF TGTGCCAGCAGCCCGACCCTCTTTAGCGGGGGGCCCTCCTTC
TRBJ2-2 TRBV7-7 18 TRBD2 NA CASSLVLAGGTNTGELFF TGTGCCAGCAGCTTAGTACTGGCGGGGGGGACGAACACCGGGGAGCTGTTTTTT
TRBJ2-3 TRBV7-9 19 TRBD2 NA CASSRRTSEYPLGTDTQYF TGTGCCAGCAGCCGCCGGACTAGCGAGTACCCCCTAGGCACAGATACGCAGTATTTT
TRBJ2-4 TRBV5-5 13 NA NA CASSVQGGNIQYF TGTGCCAGCAGCGTACAGGGCGGTAACATTCAGTACTTC
TRBJ1-4 TRBV5-1 11 NA NA CASRGNEKLFF TGCGCCAGCCGGGGGAATGAAAAACTGTTTTTT
TRBJ2-5 TRBV5-4 16 TRBD2 NA CASSLISGGYGETQYF TGTGCCAGCAGCTTGATTAGCGGGGGGTATGGGGAGACCCAGTACTTC
TRBJ2-7 TRBV10-1 15 TRBD2 NA CARTGLAGSSYEQYF TGCGCCAGGACGGGACTAGCGGGGAGCTCCTACGAGCAGTACTTC
TRBJ2-1 TRBV4-1 18 TRBD2 few CASSQDGLAGGFYNEQFF TGCGCCAGCAGCCAAGACGGACTAGCGGGGGGGTTTTACAATGAGCAGTTCTTC
TRBJ2-3 TRBV6-4 13 NA once CASSDQGSDTQYF TGTGCCAGCAGTGACCAGGGATCAGATACGCAGTATTTT
TRBJ1-1 TRBV7-9 12 NA NA CASAGGNTEAFF TGTGCCAGCGCCGGGGGGAACACTGAAGCTTTCTTT
TRBJ1-1 TRBV6-5 15 NA NA CASRRLYRDATEAFF TGTGCCAGCAGACGCCTCTACAGGGATGCCACTGAAGCTTTCTTT
TRBJ2-3 TRBV10-2 14 TRBD2 NA CASSARGGMDTQYF TGCGCCAGCAGTGCACGGGGGGGTATGGATACGCAGTATTTT
TRBJ2-5 TRBV18 15 TRBD2 NA CASSPTSGARGTQYF TGTGCCAGCTCACCAACTAGCGGGGCCAGGGGGACCCAGTACTTC
TRBJ1-5 TRBV7-8 17 TRBD1 NA CASSLAGTGASNQPQHF TGTGCCAGCAGCTTAGCCGGGACAGGGGCCAGCAATCAGCCCCAGCATTTT
TRBJ2-7 TRBV19 15 TRBD2 NA CASSPGRGGAYEQYF TGTGCCAGTAGTCCAGGGCGCGGGGGGGCGTACGAGCAGTACTTC
TRBJ1-5 TRBV28 17 TRBD1 NA CASSLGWGQGASQPQHF TGTGCCAGCAGTTTAGGTTGGGGACAGGGGGCATCTCAGCCCCAGCATTTT
TRBJ2-3 TRBV11-2 17 NA NA CASSSTDPIAGTDTQYF TGTGCCAGCAGCTCCACCGATCCTATAGCGGGCACAGATACGCAGTATTTT
TRBJ2-1 TRBV28 13 NA once CASRNWRFHEQFF TGTGCCAGCAGAAATTGGAGGTTCCATGAGCAGTTCTTC
TRBJ1-5 TRBV7-9 15 NA NA CASSLDKQGYQPQHF TGTGCCAGCAGCTTAGACAAACAGGGTTATCAGCCCCAGCATTTT
TRBJ1-2 TRBV6-5 15 NA NA CASSYSRGFDYGYTF TGTGCCAGCAGTTACTCGCGGGGGTTCGACTATGGCTACACCTTC
TRBJ1-6 TRBV5-4 16 TRBD1 NA CASSWMTGDYNSPLHF TGTGCCAGCAGCTGGATGACAGGGGACTATAATTCACCCCTCCACTTT
TRBJ2-5 TRBV6-5 15 TRBD1 NA CASSYRPGTGETQYF TGTGCCAGCAGTTACCGCCCCGGGACAGGGGAGACCCAGTACTTC
TRBJ2-1 TRBV7-8 15 TRBD2 NA CASSHGLAANNEQFF TGTGCCAGCAGCCATGGACTAGCGGCGAACAATGAGCAGTTCTTC
TRBJ1-2 TRBV4-3 13 NA few CASSQELQGGYTF TGCGCCAGCAGCCAAGAGCTTCAGGGAGGCTACACCTTC
TRBJ2-7 TRBV5-5 14 TRBD1 NA CASSLSDRAYEQYF TGTGCCAGCAGCTTGTCGGACAGGGCGTACGAGCAGTACTTC
TRBJ2-2 TRBV11-3 17 TRBD1 NA CASSTWPQGVNTGELFF TGTGCCAGCAGCACATGGCCCCAGGGGGTGAACACCGGGGAGCTGTTTTTT
TRBJ2-3 TRBV5-8 16 TRBD2 NA CASSLGSGGFTDTQYF TGTGCCAGCAGCTTGGGGAGCGGGGGTTTCACAGATACGCAGTATTTT
TRBJ2-4 TRBV4-2 13 NA NA CASSQDTGNIQYF TGTGCCAGCAGCCAAGATACGGGAAACATTCAGTACTTC
TRBJ1-4 TRBV19 15 TRBD1 NA CASSSGQGLDEKLFF TGTGCCAGTAGTAGCGGACAGGGATTAGATGAAAAACTGTTTTTT
TRBJ2-5 TRBV6-2/TRBV6-3 12 NA NA CASSSREETQYF TGTGCCAGCAGTTCGAGGGAAGAGACCCAGTACTTC